This section outlines one T cell receptor beta chain sequence together with its context. The data stem from a study of technical replicates of blood from several donors. The CDR3 sequence is 15 residues long. Germline V gives CDR1 SNHLY, CDR2 FYNNEI. J lost 6 bases, V lost 4 bases, and 4 bases had no gene match. Clones were read by immunoSEQ multiplex PCR, and TCRdb kept only the in-frame ones, dropping some. Of under 70,000 clones in the sample, around 83% are singletons; the top ten hold 5.6%. This receptor was taken from a human donor in good health. Some clones in this sample may be carry-over from other donors' samples. The specimen sequenced was PBMCs. This chain joins TRBV2 and TRBJ2-3; TRBD2 aligns across 13 bases. Here the CDR3 reads CASSGLAGGMDTQYF. For the CDR3, the DNA is TGTGCCAGCAGTGGACTAGCGGGAGGTATGGATACGCAGTATTTT.